Presented here are 9 T cell receptor beta chains from one specimen sequenced in a study of regulatory T cells in long-lasting Graves disease. Stated time point: newly diagnosed GD, antithyroid drugs for less than 3 months. Following extraction of RNA from PBMCs, that RNA was used to make the TCR library. CDR3-region Arm-PCR and iRepertoire HTBI primers produced the TCR beta libraries. Via MiXCR, TCRdb re-called the multiplex PCR reads, giving one row per CDR3 protein. Of 620,000 or so distinct CDR3 sequences listed, roughly 15% were seen once; the top ten hold approximately 18%. These data were also reused for a study on T cells in Graves' hyperthyroidism and ophthalmopathy.

The sample in question was peripheral blood mononuclear cells (PBMCs), obtained at new diagnosis, from a patient treated with antithyroid drugs. The receptors derive from a woman in her thirties with Graves disease.

This clonotype was detected ten times or more. The CDR3 here is CASSSTGGKEKLFF. DNA for the CDR3: TGTGCCAGCAGTTCGACAGGAGGGAAGGAAAAACTGTTTTTT. The V gene is TRBV6-5, the J gene TRBJ1-4, with D possibly TRBD1 on 6 matching bases. V lost 4 bases, J lost 8 bases, and 14 bases lay in between. CDR3 length: 14 amino acids. The germline V gene encodes CDR1 MNHEY and CDR2 SVGAGI.

The rearrangement joins TRBV2 to TRBJ1-3; perhaps TRBD1 as D (5 bases). V was pared by 0 bases and J by 2 bases, with 14 bases between. CDR1 is SNHLY, CDR2 FYNNEI, per germline. The CDR3 is 17 residues long. Written as DNA, the CDR3 is TGTGCCAGCAGTGAAGCGCCCCCAGGGCGAGCTGGAAACACCATATATTTT. Its protein is CASSEAPPGRAGNTIYF.

This rearrangement joins TRBV7-9 to TRBJ2-2; D not certain. The CDR3 length is 17 residues. V was clipped by 2 bases and J by 4 bases, with 17 bases between them. The V gene's germline CDR1 is SEHNR and CDR2 FQNEAQ (reference sequence). In DNA form, the CDR3 reads TGTGCCAGCAGCTTAACAGACATGGGTTTATTCACCGGGGAGCTGTTTTTT. Translating gives CASSLTDMGLFTGELFF.

In this sample, this clonotype turned up a few times. The J gene is TRBJ2-7, the V gene TRBV5-1; 8 bases agree with TRBD2. Germline CDR1 and CDR2: SGHRS and YFSETQ. Unmatched junction bases numbered 4, after V lost 3 bases and J lost 5 bases. The CDR3 totals 13 residues. The CDR3 loop is CASSSGGLDEQYF. In DNA, the CDR3 is TGCGCCAGCAGCTCGGGGGGGCTGGACGAGCAGTACTTC.

This chain uses TRBV30 with TRBJ1-5; unclear D gene. This CDR3 has 15 amino acids. Germline CDR1 is GTSNPN and CDR2 is SVGIG (reference sequence). V shed 0 bases and J shed 5 bases, with 14 bases lying between them. CDR3 bases: TGTGCCTGGAGTGTACGGACGCTAAACGATCAGCCCCAGCATTTT. Translation: CAWSVRTLNDQPQHF.

This clonotype was detected ten times or more. The chain uses TRBV28 and TRBJ1-5; 12 bases align to TRBD1. The CDR3 length is 21 residues. Germline CDR1 is MDHEN and CDR2 is SYDVKM. The ends lost 4 bases at V and 4 bases at J; junction bases unmatched: 20. CDR3 nucleotides: TGTGCCAGCAGTTCAGTAAAGTTTGGGACAGGGGGCCATCCTGCTAATCAGCCCCAGCATTTT. Its translation is CASSSVKFGTGGHPANQPQHF.

This clonotype showed up many times. This chain joins TRBV7-3 and TRBJ2-3; 9 bases are shared with TRBD2. Trimming took 5 bases from V and 3 from J; bases not matched to a gene: 15. Germline CDR1 reads SGHTA; CDR2 reads FQGTGA. There are 18 residues in the CDR3. The CDR3, as DNA: TGTGCCAGCAGCGATACTAGCGGGCCTTATATCGGGACAGATACGCAGTATTTT. It yields the protein CASSDTSGPYIGTDTQYF.

At least ten counts were recorded for this clonotype. The rearrangement joins TRBV7-9 to TRBJ2-1; maybe TRBD2 (5 bases). Trimming shortened V by 5 bases and J by 4 bases, and 9 bases separated the two germline ends. The germline V gene encodes CDR1 SEHNR and CDR2 FQNEAQ (reference sequence). The CDR3 consists of 13 residues. The CDR3 sequence: CASSVTGYNEQFF. CDR3 sequence (DNA): TGTGCCAGCAGCGTGACGGGATACAATGAGCAGTTCTTC. The full variable domain, with the rest looked up from reference TRBV7-9 and TRBJ2-1, is DTGVSQNPRHKITKRGQNVTFRCDPISEHNRLYWYRQTLGQGPEFLTYFQNEAQLEKSRLLSDRFSAERPKGSFSTLEIQRTEQGDSAMYLCASSVTGYNEQFFGPGTRLTVL.

Notes on this clonotype: Given a much more abundant clone one base away, this may be a read error. The chain is built from TRBV2 and TRBJ2-2, with TRBD2 matching over 8 bases. Germline values: CDR1 SNHLY, CDR2 FYNNEI. The CDR3 has 18 residues. The DNA for the CDR3 is TGTGCCGGCAGTGAGCCCCTTTGGCGGGAGGCGAACACCGGGGAGCTGTTTTTT. Amino acids: CAGSEPLWREANTGELFF.